These T cell receptor beta chains were read from a single sample in a study of blood T cell repertoires in COVID-19. Generated by immunoSEQ multiplex PCR, the TCRdb table keeps only in-frame clones and is missing some. This table has 120,000 to 150,000 clones, around nine tenths appearing once. The sample was peripheral blood. All receptors derive from a woman aged 55 to 70 with acute or convalescent COVID-19. CDR3s include the opening cysteine and the closing phenylalanine or tryptophan. Fields, in order: V gene, CDR3 protein.

v_call: TRBV5-1; cdr3_aa: CASSPVTQETQYF
v_call: TRBV6-5; cdr3_aa: CASSYSGGRETQYF
v_call: TRBV7-9; cdr3_aa: CASSLTGDGNTPLHF
v_call: TRBV2; cdr3_aa: CASRSSGGYNEQFF
v_call: TRBV9; cdr3_aa: CASSALAGSNTGELFF
v_call: TRBV4-3; cdr3_aa: CASSLGGASYNEQFF
v_call: TRBV4-3; cdr3_aa: CASSQARPQGNQPQHF
v_call: TRBV18; cdr3_aa: CASSPRKQGPAGELFF
v_call: TRBV7-9; cdr3_aa: CASSLALEHLGGKNIQYF
v_call: TRBV27; cdr3_aa: CASSSSGLGGTQYF
v_call: TRBV27; cdr3_aa: CASSIAGGIVYEQYF
v_call: TRBV2; cdr3_aa: CASKALQLKETQYF
v_call: TRBV6-1; cdr3_aa: CASSEFGLAGGDTQYF
v_call: TRBV9; cdr3_aa: CASSVGASGGYNEQFF
v_call: TRBV5-1; cdr3_aa: CASSAGTGTYEQYF
v_call: TRBV7-6; cdr3_aa: CASSPLGGSQPQHF
v_call: TRBV5-4; cdr3_aa: CASGDPKGAGELFF
v_call: TRBV7-2; cdr3_aa: CASSLQGGLYGYTF
v_call: TRBV28; cdr3_aa: CASLQGTNTGELFF
v_call: TRBV5-8; cdr3_aa: CASSLRRGGATDTQYF
v_call: TRBV5-1; cdr3_aa: CASSLIEHPGNTEAFF
v_call: TRBV2; cdr3_aa: CASMIAGSTDTQYF
v_call: TRBV30; cdr3_aa: CAWSVQGGNEQFF